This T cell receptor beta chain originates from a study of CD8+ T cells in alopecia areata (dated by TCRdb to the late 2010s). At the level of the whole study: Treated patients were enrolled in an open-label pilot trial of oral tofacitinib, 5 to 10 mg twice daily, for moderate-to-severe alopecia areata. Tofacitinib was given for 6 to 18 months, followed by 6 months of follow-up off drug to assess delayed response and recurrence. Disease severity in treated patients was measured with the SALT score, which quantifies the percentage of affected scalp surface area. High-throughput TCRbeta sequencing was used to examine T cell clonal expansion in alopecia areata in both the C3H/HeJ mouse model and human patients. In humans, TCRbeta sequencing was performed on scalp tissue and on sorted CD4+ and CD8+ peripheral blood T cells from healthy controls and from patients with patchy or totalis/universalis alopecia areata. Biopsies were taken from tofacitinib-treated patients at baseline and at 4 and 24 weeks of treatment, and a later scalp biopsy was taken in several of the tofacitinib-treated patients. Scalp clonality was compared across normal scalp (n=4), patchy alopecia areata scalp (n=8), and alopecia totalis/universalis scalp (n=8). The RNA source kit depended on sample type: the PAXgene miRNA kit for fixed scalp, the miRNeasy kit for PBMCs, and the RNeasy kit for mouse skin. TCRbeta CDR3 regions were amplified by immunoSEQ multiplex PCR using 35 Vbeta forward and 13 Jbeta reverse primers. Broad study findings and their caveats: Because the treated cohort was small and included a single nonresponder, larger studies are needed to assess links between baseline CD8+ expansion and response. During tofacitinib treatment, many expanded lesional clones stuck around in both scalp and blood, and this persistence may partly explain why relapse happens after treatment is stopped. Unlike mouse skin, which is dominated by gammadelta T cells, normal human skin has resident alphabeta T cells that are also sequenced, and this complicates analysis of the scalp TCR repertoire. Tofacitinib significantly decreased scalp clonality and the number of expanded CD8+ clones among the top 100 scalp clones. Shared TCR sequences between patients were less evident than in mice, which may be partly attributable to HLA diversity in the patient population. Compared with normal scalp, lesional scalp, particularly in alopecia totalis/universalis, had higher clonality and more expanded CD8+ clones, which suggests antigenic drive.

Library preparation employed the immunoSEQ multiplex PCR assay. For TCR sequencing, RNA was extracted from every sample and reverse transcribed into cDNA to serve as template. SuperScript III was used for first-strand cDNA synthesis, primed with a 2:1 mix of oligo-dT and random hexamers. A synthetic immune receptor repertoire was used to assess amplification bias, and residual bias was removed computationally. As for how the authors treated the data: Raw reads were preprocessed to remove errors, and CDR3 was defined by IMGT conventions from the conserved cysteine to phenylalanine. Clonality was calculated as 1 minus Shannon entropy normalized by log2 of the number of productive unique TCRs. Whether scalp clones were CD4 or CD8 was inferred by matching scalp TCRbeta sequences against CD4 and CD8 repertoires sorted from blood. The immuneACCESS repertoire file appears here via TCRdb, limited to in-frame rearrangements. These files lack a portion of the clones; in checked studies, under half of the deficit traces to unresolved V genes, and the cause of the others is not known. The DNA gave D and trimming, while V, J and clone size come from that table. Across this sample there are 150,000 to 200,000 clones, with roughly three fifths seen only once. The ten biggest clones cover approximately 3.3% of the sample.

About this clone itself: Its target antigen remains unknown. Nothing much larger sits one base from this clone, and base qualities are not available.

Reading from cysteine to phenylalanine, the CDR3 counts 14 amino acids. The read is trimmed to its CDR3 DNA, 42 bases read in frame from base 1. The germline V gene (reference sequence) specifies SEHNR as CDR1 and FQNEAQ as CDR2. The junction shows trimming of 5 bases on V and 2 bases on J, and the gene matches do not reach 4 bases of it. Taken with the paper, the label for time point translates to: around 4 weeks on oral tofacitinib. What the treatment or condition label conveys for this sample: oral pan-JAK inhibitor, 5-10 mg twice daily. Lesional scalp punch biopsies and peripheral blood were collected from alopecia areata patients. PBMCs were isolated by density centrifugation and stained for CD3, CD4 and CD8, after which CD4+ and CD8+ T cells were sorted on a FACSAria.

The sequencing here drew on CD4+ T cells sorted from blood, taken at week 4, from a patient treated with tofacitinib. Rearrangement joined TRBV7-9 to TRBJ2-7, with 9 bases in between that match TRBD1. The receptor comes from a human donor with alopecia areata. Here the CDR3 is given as CASSPRTGAYEQYF. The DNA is TGTGCCAGCAGCCCCAGGACAGGGGCCTACGAGCAGTACTTC. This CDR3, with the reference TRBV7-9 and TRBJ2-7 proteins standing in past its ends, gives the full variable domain DTGVSQNPRHKITKRGQNVTFRCDPISEHNRLYWYRQTLGQGPEFLTYFQNEAQLEKSRLLSDRFSAERPKGSFSTLEIQRTEQGDSAMYLCASSPRTGAYEQYFGPGTRLTVT.